The T cell receptor (beta chain) under discussion was sequenced for a study of immune evolution from preneoplasia to lung adenocarcinoma. Profiled with immunoSEQ multiplex PCR; TCRdb holds only in-frame clones, not every one. The sample contains 4,000 or so clones, approximately 90% of which appear only once. Germline CDR1 and CDR2: MNHEY and SVGAGI. J gave up 1 base and V 6 bases, and 8 bases lay outside the gene matches. CDR3 size: 15 residues. The TCR was taken from a donor older than 65 with lung adenocarcinoma. Sequencing was carried out using FFPE minimally invasive lung adenocarcinoma tissue. The chain has TRBV6-5 and TRBJ1-1; 7 positions agree with TRBD1. DNA for the CDR3: TGTGCCAGCAGCTCCCGGACAGGATCGAACACTGAAGCTTTCTTT. The encoded protein is CASSSRTGSNTEAFF.